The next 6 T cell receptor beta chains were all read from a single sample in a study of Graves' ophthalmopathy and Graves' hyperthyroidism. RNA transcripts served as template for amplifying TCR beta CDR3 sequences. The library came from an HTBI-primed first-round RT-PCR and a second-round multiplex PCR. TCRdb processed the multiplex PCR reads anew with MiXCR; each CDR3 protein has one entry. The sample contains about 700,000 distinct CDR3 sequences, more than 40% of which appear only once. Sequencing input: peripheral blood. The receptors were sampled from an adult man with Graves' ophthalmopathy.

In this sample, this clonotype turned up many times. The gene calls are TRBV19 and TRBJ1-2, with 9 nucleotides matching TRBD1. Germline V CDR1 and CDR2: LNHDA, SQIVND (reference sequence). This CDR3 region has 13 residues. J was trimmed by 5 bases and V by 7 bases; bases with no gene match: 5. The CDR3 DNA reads TGTGCCAGTAACATGGGACAGGGATATGGCTACACCTTC. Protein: CASNMGQGYGYTF. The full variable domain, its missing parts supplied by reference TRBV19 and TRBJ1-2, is DGGITQSPKYLFRKEGQNVTLSCEQNLNHDAMYWYRQDPGQGLRLIYYSQIVNDFQKGDIAEGYSVSREKKESFPLTVTSAQKNPTAFYLCASNMGQGYGYTFGSGTRLTVV.

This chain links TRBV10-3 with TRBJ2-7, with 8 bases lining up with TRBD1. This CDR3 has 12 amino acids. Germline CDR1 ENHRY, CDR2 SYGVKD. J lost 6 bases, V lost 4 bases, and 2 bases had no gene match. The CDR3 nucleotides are TGTGCCATCAGTGTCACAGGGGGCGAGCAGTACTTC. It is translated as CAISVTGGEQYF.

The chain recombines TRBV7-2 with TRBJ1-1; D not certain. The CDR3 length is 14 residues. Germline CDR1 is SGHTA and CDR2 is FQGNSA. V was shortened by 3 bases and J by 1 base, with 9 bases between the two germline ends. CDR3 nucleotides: TGTGCCAGCAGCTTCCTGGACGGGAACACTGAAGCTTTCTTT. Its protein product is CASSFLDGNTEAFF.

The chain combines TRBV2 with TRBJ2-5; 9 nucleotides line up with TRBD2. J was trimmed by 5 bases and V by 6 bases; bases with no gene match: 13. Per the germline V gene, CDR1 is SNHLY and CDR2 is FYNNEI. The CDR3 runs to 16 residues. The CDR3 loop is CASRLLAGPAGETQYF. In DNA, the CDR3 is TGTGCCAGCAGATTACTAGCGGGCCCGGCGGGGGAGACCCAGTACTTC. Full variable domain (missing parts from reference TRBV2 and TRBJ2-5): EPEVTQTPSHQVTQMGQEVILRCVPISNHLYFYWYRQILGQKVEFLVSFYNNEISEKSEIFDDQFSVERPDGSNFTLKIRSTKLEDSAMYFCASRLLAGPAGETQYFGPGTRLLVL.

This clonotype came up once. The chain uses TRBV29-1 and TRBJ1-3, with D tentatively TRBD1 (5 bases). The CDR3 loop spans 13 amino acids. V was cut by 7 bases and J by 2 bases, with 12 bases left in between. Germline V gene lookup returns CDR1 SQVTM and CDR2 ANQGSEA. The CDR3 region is CSATGAAGNTIYF. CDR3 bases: TGCAGCGCCACCGGGGCGGCTGGAAACACCATATATTTT.

The CDR3 coding sequence is TGTGCCAGTAGTATAGAGGGACAGGGGGCCGGGGAGCTGTTTTTT. Amino acids: CASSIEGQGAGELFF. The rearrangement uses TRBV19 and TRBJ2-2, with TRBD1 matching over 11 bases. Germline V gives CDR1 LNHDA, CDR2 SQIVND (reference sequence). J lost 6 bases, V lost 0 bases, and 0 bases had no gene match. The CDR3 covers 15 residues. The whole variable domain, filled in from reference TRBV19 and TRBJ2-2, reads DGGITQSPKYLFRKEGQNVTLSCEQNLNHDAMYWYRQDPGQGLRLIYYSQIVNDFQKGDIAEGYSVSREKKESFPLTVTSAQKNPTAFYLCASSIEGQGAGELFFGEGSRLTVL.